The entry that follows covers one TCR beta chain sequence. The data were taken from a study of cytomegalovirus exposure and HLA in healthy donors. Profiled with immunoSEQ multiplex PCR; TCRdb holds only in-frame clones, not every one. The table shows about 130,000 clones, with roughly 87% occurring only once. V was pared by 2 bases and J by 3 bases, with 8 bases between. CDR3 length: 14 amino acids. Germline V CDR1 and CDR2: MNHEY, SVGAGI. The source is a woman between 18 and 30 years old in good health and CMV-seropositive. Material: PBMCs. The rearrangement joins TRBV6-5 to TRBJ2-1; D possibly corresponds to TRBD1 (6 bases). The CDR3 nucleotides read TGTGCCAGCAGTTACGGGACACTCTACAATGAGCAGTTCTTC. Its translation is CASSYGTLYNEQFF.